These 26 T cell receptor beta chains share one sample of origin, sequenced in a study of blood T cells in healthy people across ages. It was with a sample-barcoded 5' primer and a J-beta primer mix that a second PCR of about 6 to 12 cycles was run. Using its own MiXCR run on the 5' RACE reads, TCRdb lists one record per CDR3 protein. This table has some 1.5 million distinct CDR3 sequences, approximately 39% appearing once. The sequencing input was blood. The receptor set was obtained from a young woman in good health.

CDR3 DNA: TGTGCCGCCTCCGCGGACGCCTACGAGCAGTACTTC. It codes for CAASADAYEQYF. The chain carries TRBV28 and TRBJ2-7, with D uncertain. Trimming removed 11 bases at V and 2 bases at J, with 13 bases between. Germline CDR1 MDHEN, CDR2 SYDVKM. This CDR3 has 12 amino acids.

This rearrangement joins TRBV7-8 to TRBJ1-5, with 7 positions matching TRBD1. The DNA end is more similar to TRBJ2-3, so the J call may be wrong. Germline CDR1 SGHVS, CDR2 FQNEAQ. The CDR3 loop spans 14 amino acids. The CDR3 coding sequence is TGTGCCAGCAGCCGACAGGGTACCGATCAGCCCCAGTATTTT. Residues: CASSRQGTDQPQYF.

The CDR3 nucleotides are TGCAGTGCTCATATAGCGGGTCCGGATACGCAGTATTTT. The encoded protein is CSAHIAGPDTQYF. This chain links TRBV20-1 with TRBJ2-3; TRBD2 agrees at 7 bases. This CDR3 is built from 13 residues. The V gene's germline CDR1 is DFQATT and CDR2 SNEGSKA (reference sequence). V shed 5 bases, J shed 6 bases, and the junction held 8 bases outside the gene matches.

The chain employs TRBV12-3 or TRBV12-4 and TRBJ2-1; D remains unclear. Judging by the DNA end, TRBJ2-7 fits better; the J call may be wrong. The CDR3 is 13 residues long. Here the CDR3 reads CATQVSPYNEQYF. The CDR3 coding sequence is TGTGCCACCCAGGTGTCACCCTACAATGAGCAGTACTTC.

This clonotype was detected many times. The CDR3 sequence is CSARALRTSKYTDTQYF. DNA of the CDR3: TGCAGTGCTAGAGCGCTCCGGACTAGCAAATACACAGATACGCAGTATTTT. V usage is TRBV20-1 and J usage is TRBJ2-3, with 8 bases fitting TRBD2. This CDR3 contains 17 residues. With 1 base clipped from V and 2 bases from J, the junction kept 11 bases outside the gene matches. CDR1 is DFQATT, CDR2 SNEGSKA, per germline (reference sequence).

The V and J genes are TRBV24-1 and TRBJ2-1, with TRBD2 matching 9 bases. There are 15 residues in the CDR3. Per germline, CDR1 KGHDR and CDR2 SFDVKD. V lost 3 bases to trimming and J lost 8 bases; unmatched junction nucleotides: 7. The CDR3 reads CATSDRRGGRDEQFF. DNA of the CDR3: TGTGCCACCAGTGATCGGCGGGGGGGCCGTGATGAGCAGTTCTTC.

The chain carries TRBV28 and TRBJ2-3; 11 bases match TRBD2. Germline-derived CDR1 and CDR2 are MDHEN and SYDVKM. The V gene end was trimmed by 5 bases and the J gene end by 2 bases; junction bases not matched to a gene: 9. The CDR3 is made up of 17 amino acids. CDR3 residues: CASSTGTSGTFTDTQYF. The CDR3 coding sequence is TGTGCCAGCAGTACTGGGACTAGCGGTACCTTCACAGATACGCAGTATTTT.

In its sample, this clonotype was seen a few times. The CDR3 here is CASSSGDRRHNSPLHF. The CDR3 bases are TGTGCCAGCAGCTCCGGGGACAGGCGGCATAATTCACCCCTCCACTTT. The V gene is TRBV7-2, the J gene TRBJ1-6; the match to TRBD1 covers 8 bases. Germline CDR1 SGHTA, CDR2 FQGNSA. This CDR3 spans 16 amino acids. Germline trimming cut 4 bases from V and 5 bases from J; bases unmatched to any gene: 7.

This chain joins TRBV10-3 and TRBJ2-5; 14 bases are a match to TRBD2. This CDR3 is 17 amino acids long. Unmatched junction bases numbered 8, after V lost 4 bases and J lost 4 bases. The germline V gene has CDR1 ENHRY and CDR2 SYGVKD. This chain's CDR3 is CAISGTDGLAGGETQYF. CDR3 sequence (DNA): TGTGCCATCAGTGGGACCGATGGACTAGCGGGAGGAGAGACCCAGTACTTC.

The chain employs TRBV27 and TRBJ2-4; tentatively, D is TRBD1 (6 bases). The DNA end is a closer match to TRBJ2-7, so the J assignment may be wrong. Germline V lookup: CDR1 MNHEY, CDR2 SMNVEV (reference sequence). The CDR3 has 13 amino acids. The CDR3 sequence is CASSNGQNYEQYF. The CDR3 coding sequence is TGTGCCAGCAGTAATGGACAGAACTACGAGCAGTACTTC.

The sample holds a few counts of this clonotype. V usage is TRBV27 and J usage is TRBJ2-3; weak D call: TRBD2 (5 bases). Germline CDR1 and CDR2: MNHEY and SMNVEV (reference sequence). The CDR3 sequence is 14 residues long. Trimming pared 2 bases from V and 5 bases from J, leaving 11 bases between. The CDR3 reads CASSLAGMVDTQYF. CDR3 coding DNA: TGTGCCAGCAGTTTAGCCGGGATGGTAGATACGCAGTATTTT.

The rearrangement joins TRBV12-3 or TRBV12-4 to TRBJ1-2, with 9 nucleotides matching TRBD1. The V segment lost 2 bases and the J segment 5 bases; nucleotides outside the gene matches: 9. CDR3 length: 16 residues. The CDR3 DNA follows: TGTGCCAGCAGTTTAAGGACAGGGGTTAGTGGATATGGCTACACCTTC. Its translation is CASSLRTGVSGYGYTF.

This chain joins TRBV20-1 and TRBJ2-5, with TRBD2 matching over 10 bases. Germline V gives CDR1 DFQATT, CDR2 SNEGSKA (reference sequence). V was pared by 3 bases and J by 11 bases, with 18 bases of the junction left unmatched. The CDR3 loop spans 16 amino acids. In nucleotides, the CDR3 is TGCAGTGCTAGTACGGGACTAGCGAGACTTACCGGGGAGCAGTACTTC. As protein: CSASTGLARLTGEQYF.

Here the CDR3 DNA reads TGTGCCAGCAGTAAAAACAGAGCCACCGGGGAGCTGTTTTTT. Protein product: CASSKNRATGELFF. J is TRBJ2-2 and V is TRBV6-2 or TRBV6-3; no clear D. This CDR3 contains 14 residues. Looked up from germline, CDR1 is MNHEY and CDR2 is SVGEGT. V was pared by 5 bases and J by 4 bases, with 11 bases between.

The chain carries TRBV6-5 and TRBJ2-3; 7 positions match TRBD1. This CDR3 has 15 amino acids. Trimming at V came to 5 bases and at J to 5 bases, leaving 10 bases not matched to a gene. Germline CDR1 is MNHEY and CDR2 is SVGAGI. The CDR3 sequence is CASSPPGQPGDTQYF. The CDR3 DNA follows: TGTGCCAGCAGTCCTCCGGGACAGCCGGGAGATACGCAGTATTTT.

The chain combines TRBV20-1 with TRBJ1-4; weak D call: TRBD1 (5 bases). This CDR3 is 15 amino acids long. V was shortened by 3 bases and J by 4 bases, with 15 bases between the two germline ends. Germline values: CDR1 DFQATT, CDR2 SNEGSKA (reference sequence). This CDR3 is CSASGQGGLNEKLFF. As DNA, the CDR3 is TGCAGTGCTAGTGGGCAGGGCGGGCTTAATGAAAAACTGTTTTTT.

This clonotype has a single count. This chain links TRBV27 with TRBJ2-5; D might be TRBD1 (6 bases). This CDR3 contains 13 residues. Per the germline V gene, CDR1 is MNHEY and CDR2 is SMNVEV (reference sequence). Deletions cut 6 bases from V and 5 bases from J, with 13 bases between. The CDR3: CASSTGMRETQYF. The CDR3 nucleotides read TGTGCCAGCAGCACAGGGATGCGGGAGACCCAGTACTTC.

The chain recombines TRBV25-1 with TRBJ2-7; TRBD2 agrees at 7 bases. The junction had 5 bases not matched to a gene; V was cut back by 4 bases and J by 2 bases. The CDR3 spans 14 residues. Germline CDR1 reads MGHDK; CDR2 reads SYGVNS. CDR3 sequence reads: CASSVQGGAYEQYF. The CDR3 DNA is TGTGCCAGCAGTGTTCAGGGAGGGGCCTACGAGCAGTACTTC.

The sample holds a few counts of this clonotype. The junction differs from germline at one of its ends, possibly a read error. The genes are TRBV7-2 and TRBJ1-2; 7 positions agree with TRBD1. CDR3 length: 14 residues. From germline, CDR1 is SGHTA and CDR2 FQGNSA. CDR3 sequence: CASSDYRGDYGYTF. CDR3 bases: TGTGCCAGCAGCGATTACAGGGGAGACTATGGCTACACTTTC.

The V and J genes are TRBV28 and TRBJ2-1; 8 bases are a match to TRBD2. CDR3 length equals 14 residues. Germline loops: CDR1 MDHEN, CDR2 SYDVKM. V dropped 3 bases and J dropped 12; count of bases not matched to a gene: 10. CDR3 protein: CASSLGPAGDGQFF. CDR3 nucleotides: TGTGCCAGCAGTTTGGGCCCAGCGGGAGACGGGCAGTTCTTC.

The rearrangement links TRBV7-2 to TRBJ2-3, with 13 bases matching TRBD2. This CDR3 has 16 residues. In germline, CDR1 is SGHTA, CDR2 FQGNSA. The V and J ends lost 1 base and 4 bases, in that order; junction bases with no gene match: 2. CDR3 nucleotide sequence: TGTGCCAGCAGCTTAGGGACTAGCGGGAGCGCAGATACGCAGTATTTT. Its translation: CASSLGTSGSADTQYF. Using reference TRBV7-2 and TRBJ2-3 for the parts outside the CDR3, the full variable domain is GAGVSQSPSNKVTEKGKDVELRCDPISGHTALYWYRQSLGQGLEFLIYFQGNSAPDKSGLPSDRFSAERTGGSVSTLTIQRTQQEDSAVYLCASSLGTSGSADTQYFGPGTRLTVL.

Points on this clonotype: Relative to the germline gene, one junction end is altered; a read error may explain this. V and J are TRBV4-3 and TRBJ1-2; D call uncertain. The CDR3 runs 13 residues. Per germline, CDR1 LGHNA and CDR2 YSLEER. The CDR3 region is CACSQDPPYGYTF. CDR3 sequence (DNA): TGCGCCTGCAGCCAAGATCCCCCCTATGGCTACACCTTC.

Concerning this clonotype itself: Given a much more abundant clone one base away, this may be a read error. The V and J genes are TRBV13 and TRBJ2-7, with D perhaps TRBD2 (6 bases). With 2 bases removed from V and 4 bases from J, the gap between germline ends came to 12 bases. Germline loops: CDR1 PRHDT, CDR2 FYEKMQ (reference sequence). CDR3 size: 14 residues. The CDR3 bases are TGTGCCAGCAGCTTACCCCGGGACTCTTACGAGCAGTACTTC. It yields the protein CASSLPRDSYEQYF. Full variable domain (missing parts from reference TRBV13 and TRBJ2-7): AAGVIQSPRHLIKEKRETATLKCYPIPRHDTVYWYQQGPGQDPQFLISFYEKMQSDKGSIPDRFSAQQFSDYHSELNMSSLELGDSALYFCASSLPRDSYEQYFGPGTRLTVT.

The chain joins TRBV27 to TRBJ2-3; possibly TRBD1 or TRBD2 for D (7 bases each). V was pared by 6 bases and J by 2 bases, with 15 bases between. The CDR3 has 15 amino acids. CDR1 MNHEY and CDR2 SMNVEV come from the germline V gene (reference sequence). CDR3 sequence: CASRPGGAYTDTQYF. DNA for the CDR3: TGTGCCAGCAGGCCAGGGGGGGCTTACACAGATACGCAGTATTTT.

The chain joins TRBV3-1 to TRBJ1-2; unclear D gene. V shed 2 bases and J shed 0 bases, with 10 bases lying between them. CDR1 and CDR2 from the germline V gene are LGHDT and YNNKEL (reference sequence). This CDR3 spans 15 amino acids. The CDR3: CASSQSPDANYGYTF. The CDR3, as DNA: TGTGCCAGCAGCCAAAGCCCCGATGCTAACTATGGCTACACCTTC.

This chain joins TRBV29-1 and TRBJ2-5, with D unresolved. V was trimmed by 7 bases and J by 0 bases, leaving 18 bases between them. This CDR3 spans 15 amino acids. Germline V gene sequence: CDR1 SQVTM, CDR2 ANQGSEA. The DNA of the CDR3 is TGCAGCGGAACCCCCCGCGGTTGGTACCAAGAGACCCAGTACTTC. Translating it yields CSGTPRGWYQETQYF.